The clone carrying this T cell receptor beta chain was counted at least ten times. Its antigen is as yet unknown. Amplification yielded TCR beta CDR3 regions, with RNA transcripts as the source. RT-PCR in the first round (using the HTBI primer set) targeted the TCR CDR3. TCRdb passed the multiplex PCR reads through MiXCR, listing each CDR3 protein once. There are about 350,000 distinct CDR3 sequences in the sample; about 18% occur only once, and about 3.7% lies in the top ten. The germline V gene encodes CDR1 LNHNV and CDR2 YYDKDF (reference sequence). V shed 0 bases and J shed 3 bases, with 9 bases lying between them. This CDR3 has 16 residues. The definition of stable Graves' hyperthyroidism was no ophthalmopathy progression within 18 months. This entry is derived from a study of T cells in Graves' hyperthyroidism and ophthalmopathy. As for the study in general: Peripheral blood samples were taken at initial diagnosis, prior to any treatment.

Overall study results and limits: Blood shared most expanded thyroid clonotypes above 0.001. Model predictions of ophthalmopathy came a median around 6.5 months before onset.

The receptor was derived from a woman aged 18-29 years with Graves' hyperthyroidism. Source material: blood. This chain connects TRBV15 to TRBJ2-6, with D perhaps TRBD2 (6 bases). Written as DNA, the CDR3 is TGTGCCACCAGCAGAGATAACGGGGGTGGGGCCAACGTCCTGACTTTC. It translates to CATSRDNGGGANVLTF.